Shown below are 14 T cell receptor beta chains from a single sample sequenced in a study of cytomegalovirus exposure and HLA in healthy donors. PCR was performed using 60 Vbeta and 13 Jbeta primers. The method was immunoSEQ multiplex PCR; TCRdb's version includes in-frame clones alone and lacks a portion of them. The sample data list approximately 140,000 clones. Sequenced input: PBMCs. The receptors here all came from a man aged 40-50 years in good health and CMV-seronegative.

The chain combines TRBV7-6 with TRBJ1-1; no definite D call. Germline CDR1 SGHVS, CDR2 FNYEAQ. The CDR3 contains 14 residues. V lost 4 bases to trimming and J lost 2 bases, with 11 bases between them. The CDR3 region has the DNA TGTGCCAGCAGCTCCACAGCCGGAAACACTGAAGCTTTCTTT. Amino acid sequence: CASSSTAGNTEAFF.

The chain uses TRBV9 and TRBJ2-5; D perhaps matches TRBD1 (5 bases). With the DNA end fitting TRBJ2-7 better, the J assignment may be wrong. CDR3 length: 16 amino acids. The germline V gene has CDR1 SGDLS and CDR2 YYNGEE. Written as DNA, the CDR3 is TGTGCCAGCAGCGTAGCTCCCCAGGGTAGTTTCGACGAGCAGTACTTC. Residues: CASSVAPQGSFDEQYF.

The chain combines TRBV5-4 with TRBJ2-7; TRBD1 aligns across 7 bases. The CDR3 is 14 residues long. J was trimmed by 5 bases and V by 0 bases; bases with no gene match: 5. The germline gives CDR1 SGHNT, CDR2 YYREEE (reference sequence). CDR3 sequence: CASSLGQGQDEQYF. In nucleotides, the CDR3 is TGTGCCAGCAGCTTGGGACAGGGCCAGGACGAGCAGTACTTC.

The gene calls are TRBV5-8 and TRBJ2-3; D perhaps matches TRBD2 (6 bases). The CDR3 consists of 15 residues. Trimming left V 0 bases short and J 4 bases short, with 12 bases between. Germline CDR1 is SGHTS and CDR2 is YDEGEE. CDR3 nucleotides: TGTGCCAGCAGCTTGGGAAGGGGACTGGCAGATACGCAGTATTTT. Translation gives CASSLGRGLADTQYF.

The chain joins TRBV6-1 to TRBJ2-5, with D maybe TRBD1 (5 bases). Near its end, the DNA agrees better with TRBJ2-7, so the J call may be wrong. CDR3 length equals 15 residues. Germline CDR1 is MNHNS and CDR2 is SASEGT. The DNA for the CDR3 is TGTGCCAGCAGCCAGGGCAGGGTAATTTCCTACGAGCAGTACTTC. Protein sequence: CASSQGRVISYEQYF.

The J gene is TRBJ1-1, the V gene TRBV7-9; 9 bases are shared with TRBD1. This CDR3 region has 17 residues. Germline values: CDR1 SEHNR, CDR2 FQNEAQ (reference sequence). Germline trimming cut 5 bases from V and 1 base from J; bases unmatched to any gene: 11. In DNA, the CDR3 is TGTGCCAGCAGCCGGTCCGGGACAGGGTCCTCGAACACTGAAGCTTTCTTT. This translates into CASSRSGTGSSNTEAFF.

The rearrangement joins TRBV7-2 to TRBJ2-1; 8 bases fit TRBD1. Per germline, CDR1 SGHTA and CDR2 FQGNSA. V dropped 5 bases and J dropped 3; count of bases not matched to a gene: 12. The CDR3 spans 17 residues. CDR3 nucleotides: TGTGCCAGCAGCCCTCAAGTCGGGACAGGACTCTACAATGAGCAGTTCTTC. It codes for CASSPQVGTGLYNEQFF.

The chain employs TRBV28 and TRBJ1-6; 12 bases agree with TRBD1. The V gene end was trimmed by 7 bases and the J gene end by 8 bases; junction bases not matched to a gene: 9. The CDR3 contains 16 residues. Per germline, CDR1 MDHEN and CDR2 SYDVKM. CDR3 sequence reads: CASNLPGTGGDSPLHF. The CDR3 region has the DNA TGTGCCAGCAATCTCCCCGGGACAGGGGGCGATTCACCCCTCCACTTT.

The chain joins TRBV18 to TRBJ2-7, with 8 bases matching TRBD1. Germline CDR1 reads KGHSH; CDR2 reads LQKENI. The CDR3 sequence is 14 residues long. V was pared by 6 bases and J by 3 bases, with 7 bases of the junction left unmatched. The CDR3 loop reads CASSAGTGYYEQYF. The CDR3 DNA follows: TGTGCCAGCTCCGCCGGGACAGGATACTACGAGCAGTACTTC.

The chain links TRBV5-1 to TRBJ1-2, with 7 bases aligning to TRBD1. In germline, CDR1 is SGHRS, CDR2 YFSETQ. The CDR3 extends over 15 amino acids. The trim removed 2 bases at V and 5 bases at J, leaving 9 bases unmatched. CDR3 in DNA: TGCGCCAGCAGCTTCACCGGGACAGCTATTTATGGCTACACCTTC. It encodes CASSFTGTAIYGYTF.

The chain uses TRBV5-5 and TRBJ2-3; the match to TRBD2 covers 10 bases. This CDR3 has 15 amino acids. V lost 6 bases to trimming and J lost 3 bases; unmatched junction nucleotides: 7. Germline V lookup: CDR1 SGHKS, CDR2 YYEKEE (reference sequence). CDR3 protein: CASIPSGGETDTQYF. In DNA, the CDR3 is TGTGCCAGCATCCCTAGCGGGGGAGAGACAGATACGCAGTATTTT.

Comments on this clone: Compared with germline, one end of the junction differs, possibly owing to a read error. Distinct nucleotide sequences in the sample also encode this CDR3. This CDR3 is CASSVEDRGPFALHF. DNA of the CDR3: TGCGCCAGCAGCGTAGAGGACAGGGGTCCCTTTGCCCTCCACTTT. This chain links TRBV9 with TRBJ1-6, with 9 bases matching TRBD1. The CDR3 is made up of 15 amino acids. Germline CDR1 and CDR2: SGDLS and YYNGEE.

V gene TRBV29-1 combines with J gene TRBJ1-1; D is unresolved. CDR3 length equals 12 residues. Trimming pared 2 bases from V and 1 base from J, leaving 5 bases between. CDR1 is SQVTM, CDR2 ANQGSEA, per germline. CDR3 sequence: CSVERGNTEAFF. CDR3 bases: TGCAGCGTTGAACGGGGGAACACTGAAGCTTTCTTT.

The rearrangement uses TRBV11-2 and TRBJ2-1; 7 bases are a match to TRBD1. V trimming: 2 bases; J trimming: 1 base; junction bases outside the gene matches: 2. The germline V gene encodes CDR1 SGHAT and CDR2 FQNNGV. CDR3 length: 15 residues. The DNA of the CDR3 is TGTGCCAGCAGCTTATTGACAGGGTCCTACAATGAGCAGTTCTTC. This encodes CASSLLTGSYNEQFF.